These 22 T cell receptor beta chains originate from one sample sequenced in a study of CD8+ T cells in alopecia areata. This sample's treatment: oral pan-JAK inhibitor, 5-10 mg twice daily. Extraction of RNA preceded its reverse transcription into cDNA, which served as the sequencing template. Profiling relied on immunoSEQ multiplex PCR, and the TCRdb table lists in-frame clones only, not all of them. The sample records 150,000 to 200,000 clones, under 80% being singletons. The source was CD4+ T cells sorted from blood, collected at week 49, from a patient treated with tofacitinib. Receptors originate from a human donor with alopecia areata.

The chain carries TRBV7-2 and TRBJ2-2; TRBD1 might be the D (6 bases). Trimming removed 6 bases at V and 2 bases at J, with 10 bases between. Germline assignment: CDR1 SGHTA and CDR2 FQGNSA. CDR3 length: 14 amino acids. The CDR3 coding sequence is TGTGCCAGCAGATCACAGGGTAACACCGGGGAGCTGTTTTTT. This codes for CASRSQGNTGELFF.

The chain recombines TRBV5-1 with TRBJ2-3; 9 nucleotides line up with TRBD2. The CDR3 contains 16 residues. V shed 0 bases, J shed 3 bases, and the junction held 5 bases outside the gene matches. Germline CDR1 SGHRS, CDR2 YFSETQ. In DNA form, the CDR3 reads TGCGCCAGCAGCTTGGAAGCAGGACTAGCGACAGATACGCAGTATTTT. This codes for CASSLEAGLATDTQYF.

The chain links TRBV29-1 to TRBJ2-3; D is undetermined. Germline values: CDR1 SQVTM, CDR2 ANQGSEA. CDR3 length: 18 residues. V was clipped by 7 bases and J by 1 base, with 27 bases between them. This CDR3 is CSGLVPAGDGVGTDTQYF. The CDR3 region has the DNA TGCAGCGGCCTCGTTCCGGCTGGTGATGGGGTGGGCACAGATACGCAGTATTTT.

The chain employs TRBV12-2 and TRBJ1-3. TRBV12-2 is described as a pseudogene. This CDR3 is built from 16 residues. The CDR3 nucleotides read TGTGCAAGTCGCTCCCTGGACTACACCTCTGGAAACACCATATATTTT. Translating gives CASRSLDYTSGNTIYF.

J is TRBJ1-5 and V is TRBV7-2; D is undetermined. V was cut by 2 bases and J by 4 bases, with 9 bases left in between. Germline CDR1 and CDR2: SGHTA and FQGNSA. CDR3 length equals 14 residues. CDR3 amino acids: CASSLLGDNQPQHF. The CDR3 DNA reads TGTGCCAGCAGCTTATTGGGCGATAATCAGCCCCAGCATTTT.

The gene calls are TRBV23-1 and TRBJ1-5, with D possibly TRBD1 on 6 matching bases. TRBV23-1 is an ORF; its function is uncertain. The CDR3 contains 16 residues. Trimming took off 10 bases at V and 5 bases at J, with 24 bases between the two ends. In nucleotides, the CDR3 is TGCGCCACCACAGGGCCGTCAGGGCAGAACCATCAGCCCCAGCATTTT. Encoded protein: CATTGPSGQNHQPQHF.

This clone was found a few times. This chain connects TRBV19 to TRBJ2-5; unclear D gene. V was trimmed by 3 bases and J by 5 bases, leaving 10 bases between them. This CDR3 spans 13 amino acids. Germline values: CDR1 LNHDA, CDR2 SQIVND (reference sequence). As DNA, the CDR3 is TGTGCCAGTAGTATCATGGGTGGTGAGACCCAGTACTTC. It yields the protein CASSIMGGETQYF. The full variable domain, rest sourced from reference TRBV19 and TRBJ2-5, is DGGITQSPKYLFRKEGQNVTLSCEQNLNHDAMYWYRQDPGQGLRLIYYSQIVNDFQKGDIAEGYSVSREKKESFPLTVTSAQKNPTAFYLCASSIMGGETQYFGPGTRLLVL.

This chain uses TRBV15 with TRBJ1-2; D not certain. The CDR3 is made up of 12 amino acids. Trimming cost V 0 bases and J 7 bases, with 6 bases left between them. Germline V gene lookup returns CDR1 LNHNV and CDR2 YYDKDF (reference sequence). CDR3 coding DNA: TGTGCCACCAGCAGAGAAAGGGTTGGCTACACCTTC. Translating it yields CATSRERVGYTF.

The chain joins TRBV4-3 to TRBJ2-2, with TRBD1 matching 8 bases. The CDR3 runs to 16 residues. Per germline, CDR1 LGHNA and CDR2 YSLEER. Germline trimming cut 2 bases from V and 0 bases from J; bases unmatched to any gene: 2. Written as DNA, the CDR3 is TGCGCCAGCAGCCAAACGACAGGGGCGAACACCGGGGAGCTGTTTTTT. Its translation: CASSQTTGANTGELFF.

V usage is TRBV5-6 and J usage is TRBJ1-2; 7 nucleotides line up with TRBD1. Per germline, CDR1 SGHDT and CDR2 YYEEEE. The CDR3 is made up of 16 amino acids. V was clipped by 4 bases and J by 4 bases; unmatched bases: 13. Here the CDR3 reads CASSPPGTARPYGYTF. CDR3 DNA: TGTGCCAGCAGCCCCCCCGGGACAGCGCGCCCCTATGGCTACACCTTC. Looking up the rest from reference TRBV5-6 and TRBJ1-2 gives the full variable domain: DAGVTQSPTHLIKTRGQQVTLRCSPKSGHDTVSWYQQALGQGPQFIFQYYEEEERQRGNFPDRFSGHQFPNYSSELNVNALLLGDSALYLCASSPPGTARPYGYTFGSGTRLTVV.

This chain links TRBV30 with TRBJ1-5; D gene uncertain. Trimming removed 0 bases from V and 5 bases from J, with 14 bases in between. From germline, CDR1 is GTSNPN and CDR2 SVGIG (reference sequence). The CDR3 contains 15 residues. The CDR3 nucleotides read TGTGCCTGGAGTGTACGAGGAAGCGGCGATCAGCCCCAGCATTTT. Translating gives CAWSVRGSGDQPQHF.

The chain couples TRBV27 to TRBJ1-2, with a weak D call TRBD1 (6 bases). Trimming stripped 3 bases from V and 3 bases from J, with 20 bases between. Looked up from germline, CDR1 is MNHEY and CDR2 is SMNVEV (reference sequence). This CDR3 is built from 17 residues. CDR3 nucleotides: TGTGCCAGCAGTTTCACAACCGGCAGGGGCCCTCACTATGGCTACACCTTC. Its protein product is CASSFTTGRGPHYGYTF.

The chain combines TRBV2 with TRBJ1-5, with TRBD1 as a possible D gene (6 bases). This CDR3 is built from 14 residues. Per the germline V gene, CDR1 is SNHLY and CDR2 is FYNNEI. V gave up 2 bases and J gave up 5 bases, with 10 bases separating them. The CDR3 DNA sequence: TGTGCCAGCAGTGAACGGGGACAACATCAGCCCCAGCATTTT. It specifies CASSERGQHQPQHF.

The V gene is TRBV5-1, the J gene TRBJ1-4; 7 nucleotides align to TRBD1. V dropped 4 bases and J dropped 6; count of bases not matched to a gene: 6. The CDR3 runs 14 residues. Germline CDR1 SGHRS, CDR2 YFSETQ. CDR3 sequence (DNA): TGCGCCAGCAGCGTGACAGGGTTGGATGAAAAACTGTTTTTT. It yields the protein CASSVTGLDEKLFF.

This chain connects TRBV5-1 to TRBJ2-5; 8 bases align to TRBD1. With V trimmed by 0 bases and J by 5 bases, 3 bases remained unmatched. Germline-derived CDR1 and CDR2 are SGHRS and YFSETQ. CDR3 size: 14 residues. In DNA form, the CDR3 reads TGCGCCAGCAGCTTGGCAGGGGGCATTGAGACCCAGTACTTC. Its translation is CASSLAGGIETQYF.

The V gene is TRBV29-1, the J gene TRBJ1-1, with TRBD1 as a possible D gene (6 bases). Per the germline V gene, CDR1 is SQVTM and CDR2 is ANQGSEA. This CDR3 is built from 13 residues. Trimming cost V 6 bases and J 3 bases, with 14 bases left between them. CDR3: CSVQGRMHTEAFF. In DNA form, the CDR3 reads TGCAGCGTACAGGGTCGAATGCACACTGAAGCTTTCTTT.

The rearrangement uses TRBV9 and TRBJ2-5, with D maybe TRBD2 (6 bases). The germline V gene has CDR1 SGDLS and CDR2 YYNGEE. This CDR3 comprises 16 residues. Trimming took 0 bases from V and 3 from J, leaving 15 bases between them. CDR3 coding DNA: TGTGCCAGCAGCGTAGGCCACATGGGCGGGGAAGAGACCCAGTACTTC. Encoded protein: CASSVGHMGGEETQYF.

This chain joins TRBV15 and TRBJ2-3; the D is unclear. Germline CDR1 reads LNHNV; CDR2 reads YYDKDF (reference sequence). Trimming cost V 1 base and J 5 bases, with 19 bases left between them. This CDR3 comprises 17 residues. CDR3 sequence reads: CATSRAGPGVFLDTQYF. CDR3 bases: TGTGCCACCAGCAGAGCCGGGCCTGGGGTTTTCCTAGATACGCAGTATTTT.

This clone was seen ten or more times. The V and J genes are TRBV5-5 and TRBJ2-7; no clear D gene. The CDR3 totals 17 residues. The V and J ends lost 1 base and 9 bases respectively, with 26 bases between them. The V gene's germline CDR1 is SGHKS and CDR2 YYEKEE (reference sequence). In DNA, the CDR3 is TGTGCCAGCAGCTTGTTATTTTCCAGGATCATCCCTACGAGGCAGTACTTC. It encodes CASSLLFSRIIPTRQYF. Supplemented by reference TRBV5-5 and TRBJ2-7, the full variable domain reads DAGVTQSPTHLIKTRGQQVTLRCSPISGHKSVSWYQQVLGQGPQFIFQYYEKEERGRGNFPDRFSARQFPNYSSELNVNALLLGDSALYLCASSLLFSRIIPTRQYFGPGTRLTVT.

The sample holds a few counts of this clone. This sequence joins TRBV29-1 and TRBJ2-7, with a possible D match to TRBD1 (6 bases). This CDR3 has 13 amino acids. Trimming pared 7 bases from V and 2 bases from J, leaving 15 bases between. CDR1 SQVTM and CDR2 ANQGSEA come from the germline V gene. The CDR3 spells CSAGGAGAYEQYF. The CDR3 nucleotides are TGCAGCGCGGGTGGGGCAGGGGCCTACGAGCAGTACTTC.

This clone was observed a few times. The V call is TRBV29-1, the J call TRBJ2-2, with D perhaps TRBD1 (6 bases). Trimming removed 0 bases from V and 6 bases from J, with 14 bases in between. The CDR3 is made up of 15 amino acids. Germline V gene data show CDR1 as SQVTM and CDR2 as ANQGSEA. The CDR3 DNA is TGCAGCGTTGAAGATCCTTTCAGACAGGCCGGGGAGCTGTTTTTT. Protein product: CSVEDPFRQAGELFF.

The chain is built from TRBV7-2 and TRBJ1-2, with a tentative D call TRBD1 (5 bases). CDR1 is SGHTA, CDR2 FQGNSA, per germline. The germline V and J ends were trimmed by 0 bases and 8 bases, with 19 bases remaining between them. The CDR3 sequence is 16 residues long. DNA for the CDR3: TGTGCCAGCAGCTTAGCCGGGACGGGGGAAAGAGGAGGCTACACCTTC. As protein: CASSLAGTGERGGYTF. The variable domain in full, with the rest retrieved from reference TRBV7-2 and TRBJ1-2, is GAGVSQSPSNKVTEKGKDVELRCDPISGHTALYWYRQSLGQGLEFLIYFQGNSAPDKSGLPSDRFSAERTGGSVSTLTIQRTQQEDSAVYLCASSLAGTGERGGYTFGSGTRLTVV.